The 8 T cell receptor beta chains below come from one sample, sequenced in a study of blood T cell repertoires in COVID-19. Here immunoSEQ multiplex PCR was the method, and the copy in TCRdb shows in-frame clones only, minus some. The profile shows almost 250,000 clones, 80% to 90% of them singletons. Sequenced: PBMCs or T cells enriched from blood (not recorded which). Every receptor here comes from a woman in her 30s who had recovered from COVID-19.

A single count supports this clone. The V and J genes are TRBV27 and TRBJ2-3; 12 bases are shared with TRBD2. The germline gives CDR1 MNHEY, CDR2 SMNVEV (reference sequence). There are 15 residues in the CDR3. After removal of 3 bases from V and 6 bases from J, the junction contained 4 bases not matched to a gene. CDR3 region: CASSLTSGRWDTQYF. CDR3 coding DNA: TGTGCCAGCAGTTTGACTAGCGGGAGATGGGATACGCAGTATTTT.

This clone was detected only a few times. The gene calls are TRBV5-1 and TRBJ2-2; a possible D gene is TRBD2 (6 bases). CDR1 is SGHRS and CDR2 is YFSETQ in the germline V gene. Trimming cost V 1 base and J 0 bases, with 10 bases left between them. The CDR3 contains 16 residues. The CDR3 coding sequence is TGCGCCAGCAGCTTGACGGTAGCGGCGAACACCGGGGAGCTGTTTTTT. Protein: CASSLTVAANTGELFF. Variable domain in full (rest from reference TRBV5-1 and TRBJ2-2): KAGVTQTPRYLIKTRGQQVTLSCSPISGHRSVSWYQQTPGQGLQFLFEYFSETQRNKGNFPGRFSGRQFSNSRSEMNVSTLELGDSALYLCASSLTVAANTGELFFGEGSRLTVL.

The chain recombines TRBV30 with TRBJ1-6; D possibly corresponds to TRBD1 (5 bases). Germline V gene lookup returns CDR1 GTSNPN and CDR2 SVGIG (reference sequence). The CDR3 consists of 16 residues. Trimming shortened V by 5 bases and J by 0 bases, and 14 bases separated the two germline ends. DNA of the CDR3: TGTGCCTGGCGACCTGACAGTAGCTCCTATAATTCACCCCTCCACTTT. Amino acid sequence: CAWRPDSSSYNSPLHF.

This rearrangement joins TRBV2 to TRBJ1-2; TRBD1 might be the D (5 bases). Per the germline V gene, CDR1 is SNHLY and CDR2 is FYNNEI. Trimming removed 7 bases at V and 1 base at J, with 10 bases between. The CDR3 covers 13 residues. In nucleotides, the CDR3 is TGTGCCAGCACCGCTGACAGTAACTATGGCTACACCTTC. Amino acid sequence: CASTADSNYGYTF. Filled out from reference TRBV2 and TRBJ1-2, the complete variable domain reads EPEVTQTPSHQVTQMGQEVILRCVPISNHLYFYWYRQILGQKVEFLVSFYNNEISEKSEIFDDQFSVERPDGSNFTLKIRSTKLEDSAMYFCASTADSNYGYTFGSGTRLTVV.

A single count supports this clone. The chain has TRBV28 and TRBJ2-1; TRBD2 matches at 7 bases. Germline V lookup: CDR1 MDHEN, CDR2 SYDVKM. After removal of 3 bases from V and 0 bases from J, the junction contained 5 bases not matched to a gene. The CDR3 has 16 amino acids. The DNA of the CDR3 is TGTGCCAGCAGTTTGTGGCGGGGGAGCTCCTACAATGAGCAGTTCTTC. Amino acid sequence: CASSLWRGSSYNEQFF.

This clone was seen a single time. The rearrangement links TRBV6-5 to TRBJ1-1; no clear D. The CDR3 length is 13 residues. With 8 bases removed from V and 1 base from J, the gap between germline ends came to 11 bases. Germline V gene sequence: CDR1 MNHEY, CDR2 SVGAGI. The CDR3 region is CASLVKWNTEAFF. CDR3 in DNA: TGTGCCAGCTTAGTTAAGTGGAACACTGAAGCTTTCTTT.

The V call is TRBV16, the J call TRBJ2-7; tentatively, D is TRBD1 (5 bases). CDR1 is KGHSY and CDR2 is FQNENV in the germline V gene. The CDR3 is 15 residues long. V gave up 3 bases and J gave up 0 bases, with 12 bases separating them. CDR3 loop: CASSQLTVSSYEQYF. CDR3 bases: TGTGCCAGCAGCCAGTTGACAGTCAGCTCCTACGAGCAGTACTTC.

This CDR3 is CASSGRTGGGDEQYF. CDR3 coding DNA: TGTGCCAGCAGCGGACGGACAGGGGGCGGCGACGAGCAGTACTTC. The chain combines TRBV21-1 with TRBJ2-7; TRBD1, the table's D call, was not compared with the DNA. TRBV21-1 represents a pseudogene. The CDR3 length is 15 residues.